This record looks at one T cell receptor (beta chain) sequence and its context. Original processing methods: Estimation of nucleated cell counts relied on the amplification of reference gene primers. The repertoire was sequenced with immunoSEQ multiplex PCR; TCRdb's copy has only in-frame clones and lacks some. The V and J calls and the clone size are those of that table, but D and trimming were determined from the DNA. The sample records about 83,000 clones, 90% being singletons. This CDR3 is built from 14 residues. CDR1 SGHRS and CDR2 YFSETQ come from the germline V gene. V was pared by 4 bases and J by 5 bases, with 6 bases of the junction left unmatched. The sample belongs to a study of blood T cell repertoires in COVID-19. Study overall: Samples taken during acute and convalescent COVID-19 were collected in the United States, Italy and Spain. T cells, B-cell-depleted T cells, or PBMCs provided the cDNA or gDNA that served as material.

The source is a woman older than 75 with active or convalescent COVID-19. The V gene is TRBV5-1, the J gene TRBJ2-5; 9 positions agree with TRBD1. The specimen was peripheral blood. In DNA, the CDR3 is TGCGCCAGCAGCGCGGACAGGGGCGGGGAGACCCAGTACTTC. Translated: CASSADRGGETQYF.